This T cell receptor beta chain was obtained from a study of OX40 agonist ivuxolimab in advanced cancers. Study-wide context: Age averaged 60 years (range roughly 20 to 90), and roughly 82% were male. Study-wide points: Patients with a partial response at 0.1-3.0 mg/kg had among the lowest clonal expansion.

Data came from immunoSEQ multiplex PCR; TCRdb stores just in-frame clones and leaves some out. The sample lists tens of thousands of clones, 91% occurring once. Comment on this clone: Antigen unknown.

Deletions cut 5 bases from V and 4 bases from J, with 15 bases between. The CDR3 loop spans 14 amino acids. Germline V lookup: CDR1 MDHEN, CDR2 SYDVKM. The clonotype comes from an adult with an advanced solid tumor such as melanoma, head and neck, liver or kidney cancer. The V and J genes are TRBV28 and TRBJ2-7; D might be TRBD1 (6 bases). This sample comprised CD4+ or CD8+ T cells sorted from blood, obtained in a trial of the OX40 agonist ivuxolimab. CDR3: CASSSGQNWYEQYF. In DNA, the CDR3 is TGTGCCAGCAGTAGCGGACAGAATTGGTACGAGCAGTACTTC.